This T cell receptor beta chain emerged from a study of tumor T cells in aggressive B-cell lymphoma. TCRdb's copy holds only in-frame clones and misses some; the assay was immunoSEQ multiplex PCR. The top ten clones hold about 5% of a sample with about 750 clones, about 88% of them seen once. The material sequenced was tumor tissue. The clonotype comes from an adult with diffuse large B cell lymphoma.

CDR3 bases: TGTGCCAGCAGTGAGGAACAGTCCTATGGCTACACCTTC. It specifies CASSEEQSYGYTF. The chain recombines TRBV2 with TRBJ1-2; no clear D. V lost 3 bases and J lost 4, with 9 bases in between. The V gene's germline CDR1 is SNHLY and CDR2 FYNNEI. This CDR3 contains 13 residues.